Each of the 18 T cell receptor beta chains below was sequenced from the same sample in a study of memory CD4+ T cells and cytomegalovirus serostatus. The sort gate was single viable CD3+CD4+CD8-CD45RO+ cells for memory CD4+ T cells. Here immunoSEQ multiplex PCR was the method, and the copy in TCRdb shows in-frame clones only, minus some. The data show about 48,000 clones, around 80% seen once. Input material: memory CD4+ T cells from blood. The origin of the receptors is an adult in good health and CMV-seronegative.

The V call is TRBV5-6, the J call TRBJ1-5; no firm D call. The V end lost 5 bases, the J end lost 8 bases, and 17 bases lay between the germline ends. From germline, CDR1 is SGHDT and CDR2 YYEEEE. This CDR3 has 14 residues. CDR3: CASSKGQSAEPQHF. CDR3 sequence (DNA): TGTGCCAGCAGTAAAGGGCAGTCGGCTGAGCCCCAGCATTTT.

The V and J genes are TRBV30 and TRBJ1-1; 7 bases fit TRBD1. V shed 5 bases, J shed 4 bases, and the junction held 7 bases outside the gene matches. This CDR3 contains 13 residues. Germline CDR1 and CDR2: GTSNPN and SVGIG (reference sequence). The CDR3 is CAWEGAAGTEAFF. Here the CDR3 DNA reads TGTGCCTGGGAGGGGGCGGCGGGCACTGAAGCTTTCTTT. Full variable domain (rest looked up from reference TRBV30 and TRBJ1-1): SQTIHQWPATLVQPVGSPLSLECTVEGTSNPNLYWYRQAAGRGLQLLFYSVGIGQISSEVPQNLSASRPQDRQFILSSKKLLLSDSGFYLCAWEGAAGTEAFFGQGTRLTVV.

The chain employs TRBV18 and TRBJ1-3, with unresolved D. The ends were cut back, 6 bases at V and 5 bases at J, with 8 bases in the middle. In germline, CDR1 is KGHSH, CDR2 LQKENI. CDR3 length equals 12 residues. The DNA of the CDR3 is TGTGCCAGCTCCCCCGACCGAAACACCATATATTTT. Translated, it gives CASSPDRNTIYF.

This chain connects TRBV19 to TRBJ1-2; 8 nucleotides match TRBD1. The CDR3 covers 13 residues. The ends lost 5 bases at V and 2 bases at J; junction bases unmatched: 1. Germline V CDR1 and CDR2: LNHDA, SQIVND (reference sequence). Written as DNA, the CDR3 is TGTGCCAGTAGTCGGACAGGGAACTATGGCTACACCTTC. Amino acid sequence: CASSRTGNYGYTF. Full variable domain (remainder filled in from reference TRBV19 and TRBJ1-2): DGGITQSPKYLFRKEGQNVTLSCEQNLNHDAMYWYRQDPGQGLRLIYYSQIVNDFQKGDIAEGYSVSREKKESFPLTVTSAQKNPTAFYLCASSRTGNYGYTFGSGTRLTVV.

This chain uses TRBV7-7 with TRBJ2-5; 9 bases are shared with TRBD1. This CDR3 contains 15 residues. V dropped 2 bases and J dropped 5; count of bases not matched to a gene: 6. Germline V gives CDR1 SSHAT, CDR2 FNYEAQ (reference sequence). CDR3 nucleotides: TGTGCCAGCAGCTTATTGGGACAGGGTACCGAGACCCAGTACTTC. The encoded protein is CASSLLGQGTETQYF.

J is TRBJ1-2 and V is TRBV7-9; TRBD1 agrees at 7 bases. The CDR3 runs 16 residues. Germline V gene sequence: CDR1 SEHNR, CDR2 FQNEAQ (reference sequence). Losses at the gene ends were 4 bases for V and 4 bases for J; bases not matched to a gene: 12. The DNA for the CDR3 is TGTGCCAGCAGCTCGACCGGGACAGCCGTTTCCTATGGCTACACCTTC. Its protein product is CASSSTGTAVSYGYTF.

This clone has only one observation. The CDR3 DNA reads TGCAGCGTGATTAGGACAGGAACGGAGACCCAGTACTTC. Translating gives CSVIRTGTETQYF. The chain recombines TRBV29-1 with TRBJ2-5; TRBD1 matches at 7 bases. The germline V gene encodes CDR1 SQVTM and CDR2 ANQGSEA. The J segment lost 5 bases and the V segment lost 6 bases, leaving 9 bases of the junction unmatched. This CDR3 is built from 13 residues.

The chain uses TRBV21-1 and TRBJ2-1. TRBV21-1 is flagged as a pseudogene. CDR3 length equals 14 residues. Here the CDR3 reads CASSPQGAYNEQFF. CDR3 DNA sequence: TGTGCCAGCAGCCCCCAGGGAGCCTACAATGAGCAGTTCTTC.

The chain's CDR3 is CASSPLPQTGNTIYF. The CDR3 bases are TGTGCCAGCAGCCCCCTACCGCAAACTGGAAACACCATATATTTT. This chain links TRBV9 with TRBJ1-3, with unresolved D. The CDR3 consists of 15 residues. Germline loops: CDR1 SGDLS, CDR2 YYNGEE. V gave up 4 bases and J gave up 2 bases, with 13 bases separating them.

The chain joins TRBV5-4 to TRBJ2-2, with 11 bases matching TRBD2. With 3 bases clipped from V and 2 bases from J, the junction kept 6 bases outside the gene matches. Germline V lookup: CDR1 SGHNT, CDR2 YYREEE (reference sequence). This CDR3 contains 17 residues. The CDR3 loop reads CASSSGTSGFNTGELFF. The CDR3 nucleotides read TGTGCCAGCAGCTCCGGGACTAGCGGATTTAACACCGGGGAGCTGTTTTTT.

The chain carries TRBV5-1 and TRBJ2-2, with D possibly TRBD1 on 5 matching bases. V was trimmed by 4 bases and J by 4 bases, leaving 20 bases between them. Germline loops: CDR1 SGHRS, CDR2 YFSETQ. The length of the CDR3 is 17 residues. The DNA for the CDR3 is TGCGCCAGCAGCACCCTCTCTGGGGCGCAGAGCACCGGGGAGCTGTTTTTT. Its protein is CASSTLSGAQSTGELFF.

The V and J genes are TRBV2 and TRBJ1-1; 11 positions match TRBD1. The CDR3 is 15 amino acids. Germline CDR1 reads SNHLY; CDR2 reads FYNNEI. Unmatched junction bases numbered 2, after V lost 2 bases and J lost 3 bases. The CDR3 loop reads CASSERTGGYTEAFF. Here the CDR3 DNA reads TGTGCCAGCAGTGAAAGGACAGGGGGCTACACTGAAGCTTTCTTT.

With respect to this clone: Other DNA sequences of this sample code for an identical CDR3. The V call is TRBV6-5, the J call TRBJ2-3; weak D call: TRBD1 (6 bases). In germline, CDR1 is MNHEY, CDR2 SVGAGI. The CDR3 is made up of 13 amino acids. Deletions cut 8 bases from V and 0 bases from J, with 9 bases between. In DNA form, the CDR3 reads TGTGCCAGCTCCAGGGGTAGCACAGATACGCAGTATTTT. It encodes CASSRGSTDTQYF.

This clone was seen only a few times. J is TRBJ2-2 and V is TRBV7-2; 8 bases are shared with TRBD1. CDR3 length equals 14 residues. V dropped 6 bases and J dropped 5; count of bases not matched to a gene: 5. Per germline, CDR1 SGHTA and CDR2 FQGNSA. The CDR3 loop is CASSRTGRTGELFF. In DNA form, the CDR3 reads TGTGCCAGCAGTAGGACAGGGCGAACCGGGGAGCTGTTTTTT.

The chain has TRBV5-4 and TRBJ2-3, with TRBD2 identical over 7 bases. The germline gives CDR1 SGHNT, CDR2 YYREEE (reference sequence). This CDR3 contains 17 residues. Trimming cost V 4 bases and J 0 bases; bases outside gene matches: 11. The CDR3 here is CASSLAGGRGSTDTQYF. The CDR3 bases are TGTGCCAGCAGCCTTGCCGGGGGGAGGGGTAGCACAGATACGCAGTATTTT. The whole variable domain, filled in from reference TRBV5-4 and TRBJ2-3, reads ETGVTQSPTHLIKTRGQQVTLRCSSQSGHNTVSWYQQALGQGPQFIFQYYREEENGRGNFPPRFSGLQFPNYSSELNVNALELDDSALYLCASSLAGGRGSTDTQYFGPGTRLTVL.

CDR3 region: CATSREGGRVEQYF. CDR3 in DNA: TGTGCCACCAGCAGAGAGGGCGGGAGGGTCGAGCAGTACTTC. The chain recombines TRBV15 with TRBJ2-7; 9 bases agree with TRBD2. The CDR3 is 14 residues long. The V segment lost 0 bases and the J segment 6 bases; nucleotides outside the gene matches: 3. Germline lookup yields CDR1 LNHNV and CDR2 YYDKDF (reference sequence).

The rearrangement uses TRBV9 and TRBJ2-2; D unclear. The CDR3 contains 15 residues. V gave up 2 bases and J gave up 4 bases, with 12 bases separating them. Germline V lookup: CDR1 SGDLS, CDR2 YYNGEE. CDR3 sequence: CASSVMEQTTGELFF. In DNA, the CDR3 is TGTGCCAGCAGCGTGATGGAGCAGACCACCGGGGAGCTGTTTTTT.

CDR3 sequence: CAWMGGTSEKLFF. DNA for the CDR3: TGTGCCTGGATGGGGGGGACCTCCGAAAAACTGTTTTTT. The chain combines TRBV30 with TRBJ1-4; possible D gene TRBD1, 5 bases. Germline CDR1 is GTSNPN and CDR2 is SVGIG (reference sequence). The length of the CDR3 is 13 residues. The V end was cut by 4 bases, the J end by 8 bases, with 14 bases between.